This T cell receptor (beta chain) was identified in a study of blood T cell repertoires in COVID-19. Study overall: T cells, B-cell-depleted T cells, or PBMCs supplied cDNA or gDNA.

TCRdb's table, derived via immunoSEQ multiplex PCR, lists solely in-frame clones and lacks some. This table holds about 240,000 clones, more than 75% found once. V was shortened by 6 bases and J by 1 base, with 16 bases between the two germline ends. Looked up from germline, CDR1 is KGHSH and CDR2 is LQKENI. The CDR3 has 16 amino acids. The chain combines TRBV18 with TRBJ1-5; TRBD1 is a possible D gene (5 bases). What was sequenced was peripheral blood. The receptor comes from a woman aged 70 to 79 with active or convalescent COVID-19. In nucleotides, the CDR3 is TGTGCCAGCTCCCCCGGGGCTGGGGGGAGCAATCAGCCCCAGCATTTT. Its translation: CASSPGAGGSNQPQHF.